The 9 T cell receptor beta chains in this list originate from one sample, sequenced in a study of blood T cell repertoires in COVID-19. Assay: immunoSEQ multiplex PCR; the TCRdb copy retains only in-frame clones and omits some. The table shows more than 300,000 clones, with approximately 87% occurring only once. Sequencing input: PBMCs or T cells enriched from blood (not recorded which). The source is a man aged 35 to 55 in a cohort exposed to, infected with or recovered from COVID-19 (not recorded which).

The V call is TRBV19, the J call TRBJ1-5; 9 bases agree with TRBD1. From germline, CDR1 is LNHDA and CDR2 SQIVND (reference sequence). This CDR3 spans 16 amino acids. V dropped 3 bases and J dropped 1; count of bases not matched to a gene: 4. The CDR3 region is CASSIPQGASNQPQHF. DNA of the CDR3: TGTGCCAGTAGTATCCCACAGGGGGCGAGCAATCAGCCCCAGCATTTT.

The rearrangement joins TRBV10-2 to TRBJ1-2, with 8 bases identical to TRBD1. Germline-derived CDR1 and CDR2 are WSHSY and SAAADI. Germline trimming cut 8 bases from V and 3 bases from J; bases unmatched to any gene: 11. CDR3 length: 15 residues. For the CDR3, the DNA is TGCGCCAGCCAACCCCGGACAGGGTTTCACTATGGCTACACCTTC. This translates into CASQPRTGFHYGYTF.

The CDR3 reads CASQSDRAYGYTF. CDR3 nucleotide sequence: TGTGCCAGCCAGTCCGACAGGGCCTATGGCTACACCTTC. J is TRBJ1-2 and V is TRBV28, with 7 bases matching TRBD1. Germline-derived CDR1 and CDR2 are MDHEN and SYDVKM. CDR3 size: 13 residues. After removal of 8 bases from V and 4 bases from J, the junction contained 7 bases not matched to a gene.

This clone was found once. This chain connects TRBV14 to TRBJ1-4; TRBD1 is a possible D gene (5 bases). From germline, CDR1 is SGHDN and CDR2 FVKESK. With 3 bases removed from V and 9 bases from J, the gap between germline ends came to 11 bases. The CDR3 has 13 residues. The CDR3 nucleotides read TGTGCCAGCAGCCAGCATGCGGGACAAAAACTGTTTTTT. It specifies CASSQHAGQKLFF. Complete variable domain (other parts from reference TRBV14 and TRBJ1-4): EAGVTQFPSHSVIEKGQTVTLRCDPISGHDNLYWYRRVMGKEIKFLLHFVKESKQDESGMPNNRFLAERTGGTYSTLKVQPAELEDSGVYFCASSQHAGQKLFFGSGTQLSVL.

This rearrangement joins TRBV4-1 to TRBJ1-1; D gene uncertain. The V and J ends lost 3 bases and 2 bases respectively, with 16 bases between them. The germline CDR1 and CDR2 sequences are MGHRA and YSYEKL. The CDR3 loop spans 16 amino acids. The CDR3 reads CASSHREGAGNTEAFF. In DNA, the CDR3 is TGCGCCAGCAGCCATCGGGAGGGAGCAGGTAACACTGAAGCTTTCTTT.

The chain employs TRBV27 and TRBJ2-2; 13 nucleotides match TRBD2. The CDR3 runs to 18 residues. The germline V gene encodes CDR1 MNHEY and CDR2 SMNVEV (reference sequence). V lost 5 bases, J lost 9 bases, and 15 bases stayed unmatched. CDR3 in amino acids: CASSPRTSGSIRGRELFF. The DNA for the CDR3 is TGTGCCAGCAGTCCCAGGACTAGCGGGAGTATAAGGGGTAGGGAGCTGTTTTTT.

This chain connects TRBV30 to TRBJ1-3; tentatively, D is TRBD1 (5 bases). Germline V gene lookup returns CDR1 GTSNPN and CDR2 SVGIG (reference sequence). V lost 2 bases, J lost 3 bases, and 11 bases lay in between. This CDR3 has 14 amino acids. CDR3 coding DNA: TGTGCCTGGAGTCACAGGAATGATGGAAACACCATATATTTT. Protein product: CAWSHRNDGNTIYF.

The chain is built from TRBV19 and TRBJ2-3; 10 positions match TRBD2. V shed 3 bases, J shed 6 bases, and the junction held 9 bases outside the gene matches. The CDR3 loop spans 16 amino acids. Germline loops: CDR1 LNHDA, CDR2 SQIVND (reference sequence). CDR3 protein: CASSISSGRVIDTQYF. The CDR3 DNA sequence: TGTGCCAGTAGTATTTCCAGCGGGAGGGTGATCGATACGCAGTATTTT.

The chain has TRBV7-8 and TRBJ2-7, with D tentatively TRBD1 (6 bases). Germline V gives CDR1 SGHVS, CDR2 FQNEAQ. CDR3 length: 13 amino acids. V was shortened by 4 bases and J by 6 bases, with 13 bases between the two germline ends. The CDR3 DNA is TGTGCCAGCAGCTCAACAGGGCCCGCCGAGCAGTACTTC. Translation gives CASSSTGPAEQYF.